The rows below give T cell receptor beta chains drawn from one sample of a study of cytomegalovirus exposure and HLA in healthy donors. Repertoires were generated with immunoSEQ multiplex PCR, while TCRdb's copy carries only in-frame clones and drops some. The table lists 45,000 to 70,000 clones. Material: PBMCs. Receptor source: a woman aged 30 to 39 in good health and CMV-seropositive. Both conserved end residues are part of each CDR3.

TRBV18 CASSPATGVDHEQYF
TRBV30 CAWKLPDGVADSPLHF
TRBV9 CASSVASFGGGYEQFF
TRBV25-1 CASLITDGNQPQHF
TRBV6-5 CASSYSEGIGNQPQHF
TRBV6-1 CASILGQGSYEQYF
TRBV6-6 CASSPGTGSNEQFF
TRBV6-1 CASSKSGTGWGGYTF
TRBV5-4 CASSFPTGTGEYGYTF
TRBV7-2 CASSVGLDDYEQYF
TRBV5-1 CASSEGDRDHDF
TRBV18 CASSRGTGTYEQYF
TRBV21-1 CASSKTTGGNQPQHF
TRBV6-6 CAARDRGFNEQYF
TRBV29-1 CSVGAVRTGYADTQYF
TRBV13 CASSPGRVANYGYTF
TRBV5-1 CASRGSLTGRAYEQYF
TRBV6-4 CASSDRAGGSFEEQYF
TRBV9 CASSSAGQMNTEAFF
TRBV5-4 CASSLVEGANYGYTF
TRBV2 CANRATAYTEAFF
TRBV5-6 CASSLVDRMNTEAFF
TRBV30 CASPRTSGDTQYF
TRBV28 CASALGTGRGGYTF
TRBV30 CAWSQNTIYF
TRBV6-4 CASSDTSGGANEQFF
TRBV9 CASSTDTGELFF
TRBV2 CASRGSPSYEQYF
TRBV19 CASTDTGAPNEKLFF
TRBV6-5 CASSKDRGSYEQYF
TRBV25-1 CASSDPVDRDYEQYF
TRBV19 CASSRTLAGGVKVTDTQYF
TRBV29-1 CSVPRETEAFF
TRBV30 CAWSVGEEQPQHF
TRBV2 CASSKSSGRTDTQYF
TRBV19 CASSQLAGEVDEQFF
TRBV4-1 CASMGASELNSPLHF
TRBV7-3 CASSLTRDRLPTGELFF
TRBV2 CASSEDLSTEAFF
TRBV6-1 CASSEVGGYEQYF
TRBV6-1 CASSEARESYGYTF
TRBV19 CASSIGRGDAYEQYF
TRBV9 CASDPSGLAHEQFF
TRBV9 CASSIGTSSYNEQFF
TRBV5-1 CASSYKQGKGEQYF
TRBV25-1 CASRDSGTENYGYTF
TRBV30 CAWSNGGPSTDTQYF
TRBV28 CASSFNSDRYEQYF
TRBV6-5 CASSYELAGGPETQYF
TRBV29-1 CSASGGSAYEQYF
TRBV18 CASSPQGVETQYF
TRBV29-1 CSVVTPRDYGYTF
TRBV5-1 CASSLAIAPDTQYF
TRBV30 CAEGQGDSYNSPLHF
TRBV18 CASSYGTGVEQYF
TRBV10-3 CAISETGDSYEQYF
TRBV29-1 CSVEGGQQETQYF
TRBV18 CASSPRDRPYEQYF